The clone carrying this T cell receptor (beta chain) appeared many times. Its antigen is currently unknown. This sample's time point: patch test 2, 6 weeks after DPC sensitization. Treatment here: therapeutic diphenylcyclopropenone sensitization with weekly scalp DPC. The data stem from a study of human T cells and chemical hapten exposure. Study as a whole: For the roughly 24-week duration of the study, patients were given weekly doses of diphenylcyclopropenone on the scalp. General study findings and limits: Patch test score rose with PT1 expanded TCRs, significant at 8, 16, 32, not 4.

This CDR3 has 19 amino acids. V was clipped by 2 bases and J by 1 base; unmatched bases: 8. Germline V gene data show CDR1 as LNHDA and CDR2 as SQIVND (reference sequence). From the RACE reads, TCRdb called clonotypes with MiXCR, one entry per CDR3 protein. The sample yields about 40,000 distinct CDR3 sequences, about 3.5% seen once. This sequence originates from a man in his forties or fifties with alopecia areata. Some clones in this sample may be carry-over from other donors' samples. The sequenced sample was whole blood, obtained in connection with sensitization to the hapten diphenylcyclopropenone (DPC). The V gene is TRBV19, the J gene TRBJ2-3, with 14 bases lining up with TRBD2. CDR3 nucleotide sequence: TGTGCCAGTAGTATACAGGGACTAGCGGGAGACGGAGGCACAGATACGCAGTATTTT. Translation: CASSIQGLAGDGGTDTQYF.